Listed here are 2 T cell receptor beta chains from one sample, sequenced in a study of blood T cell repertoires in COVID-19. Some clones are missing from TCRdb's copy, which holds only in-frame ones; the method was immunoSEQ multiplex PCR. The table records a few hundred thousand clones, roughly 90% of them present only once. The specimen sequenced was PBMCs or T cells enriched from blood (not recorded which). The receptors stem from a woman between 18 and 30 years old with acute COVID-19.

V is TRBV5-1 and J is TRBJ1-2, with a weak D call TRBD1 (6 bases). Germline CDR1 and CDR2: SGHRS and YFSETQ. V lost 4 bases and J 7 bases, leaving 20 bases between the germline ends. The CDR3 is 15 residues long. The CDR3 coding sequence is TGCGCCAGCAGCCATATGGACAGCCCAAGGCCTGGCTACACCTTC. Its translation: CASSHMDSPRPGYTF.

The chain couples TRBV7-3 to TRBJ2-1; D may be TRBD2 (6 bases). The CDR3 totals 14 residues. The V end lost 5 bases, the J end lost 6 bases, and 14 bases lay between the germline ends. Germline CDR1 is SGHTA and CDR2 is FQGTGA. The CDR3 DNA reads TGTGCCAGCAGCCCCTCCGTAGCGGCCAATGAGCAGTTCTTC. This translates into CASSPSVAANEQFF.